This TCR beta chain was recovered during a study of blood T cell repertoires in COVID-19. Across the study: Samples came from the United States, Italy and Spain, spanning acute and convalescent COVID-19.

Germline V CDR1 and CDR2: SGHRS, YFSETQ. V shed 4 bases and J 6 bases; nucleotides not matched to a gene: 13. The CDR3 spans 17 residues. Produced via immunoSEQ multiplex PCR; TCRdb's table is partial and in-frame only. The sample gives some 120,000 clones, about 88% of which show up once; over 3.5% is in the top ten. This chain links TRBV5-1 with TRBJ1-1; 12 bases align to TRBD1. The sequence was collected from a man aged 45-60 years with active COVID-19. Source material: peripheral blood. CDR3 nucleotide sequence: TGCGCCAGCAGCCATCTAGGGACAGGGGGCGGATCGGCTGAAGCTTTCTTT. Amino acid sequence: CASSHLGTGGGSAEAFF.